These 9 T cell receptor beta chains were all obtained from the same sample, sequenced in a study of cytomegalovirus exposure and HLA in healthy donors. The PCR used 60 Vbeta and 13 Jbeta primers. TCRdb's copy holds only in-frame clones and misses some; the assay was immunoSEQ multiplex PCR. The repertoire holds 150,000 to 160,000 clones, with approximately 86% as singletons. The sample was PBMCs. The receptors shown here come from a woman aged 50 to 60 in good health and CMV-seropositive.

The genes are TRBV4-1 and TRBJ1-4, with TRBD1 matching 8 bases. Germline V lookup: CDR1 MGHRA, CDR2 YSYEKL. The CDR3 extends over 14 amino acids. Losses at the gene ends were 3 bases for V and 4 bases for J; bases not matched to a gene: 1. CDR3 nucleotide sequence: TGCGCCAGCAGCCAGACAGGGGTTAATGAAAAACTGTTTTTT. Translation gives CASSQTGVNEKLFF.

The gene calls are TRBV5-1 and TRBJ2-1, with a tentative D call TRBD1 (5 bases). V lost 0 bases and J 6 bases, leaving 10 bases between the germline ends. CDR3 length: 14 residues. Germline V gene sequence: CDR1 SGHRS, CDR2 YFSETQ. CDR3 protein: CASSLDVGVNEQFF. CDR3 nucleotide sequence: TGCGCCAGCAGCTTGGATGTAGGGGTCAATGAGCAGTTCTTC. The variable domain in full, with the rest retrieved from reference TRBV5-1 and TRBJ2-1, is KAGVTQTPRYLIKTRGQQVTLSCSPISGHRSVSWYQQTPGQGLQFLFEYFSETQRNKGNFPGRFSGRQFSNSRSEMNVSTLELGDSALYLCASSLDVGVNEQFFGPGTRLTVL.

This clone is a singleton in its sample. This sequence joins TRBV9 and TRBJ2-1; D is perhaps TRBD1 (5 bases). The CDR3 length is 17 residues. V was trimmed by 0 bases and J by 1 base, leaving 14 bases between them. Germline values: CDR1 SGDLS, CDR2 YYNGEE. CDR3 nucleotides: TGTGCCAGCAGCGTAGGCCCCCGTAGGGGTTCCTACAATGAGCAGTTCTTC. Translation: CASSVGPRRGSYNEQFF.

This sequence joins TRBV30 and TRBJ2-3; a possible D gene is TRBD1 (5 bases). The CDR3 is made up of 14 amino acids. Germline-derived CDR1 and CDR2 are GTSNPN and SVGIG (reference sequence). Trimming took 1 base from V and 10 from J, leaving 18 bases between them. CDR3 region: CAWSGTTDYRAQYF. CDR3 in DNA: TGTGCCTGGAGTGGAACGACAGATTATCGCGCGCAGTATTTT. Combining the CDR3 with reference TRBV30 and TRBJ2-3 gives the whole variable domain SQTIHQWPATLVQPVGSPLSLECTVEGTSNPNLYWYRQAAGRGLQLLFYSVGIGQISSEVPQNLSASRPQDRQFILSSKKLLLSDSGFYLCAWSGTTDYRAQYFGPGTRLTVL.

The genes are TRBV4-3 and TRBJ2-7; the match to TRBD2 covers 9 bases. Germline values: CDR1 LGHNA, CDR2 YSLEER. The CDR3 is 19 residues long. The V gene end was trimmed by 0 bases and the J gene end by 1 base; junction bases not matched to a gene: 13. DNA of the CDR3: TGCGCCAGCAGCCAAGATTTGTCCAGCGGGGGGACAATATCCTACGAGCAGTACTTC. Amino acids: CASSQDLSSGGTISYEQYF.

This clone has just one count. V and J are TRBV5-1 and TRBJ2-7; the match to TRBD2 covers 8 bases. The CDR3 has 16 residues. V shed 4 bases, J shed 5 bases, and the junction held 14 bases outside the gene matches. Per the germline V gene, CDR1 is SGHRS and CDR2 is YFSETQ. Here the CDR3 reads CASSPGGLAGPNEQYF. The CDR3 nucleotides read TGCGCCAGCAGCCCTGGTGGACTAGCAGGGCCCAACGAGCAGTACTTC.

Of note for this clone: This CDR3 is also generated by other DNA sequences in the sample. V and J are TRBV6-1 and TRBJ1-4, with D perhaps TRBD1 (5 bases). V gave up 3 bases and J gave up 0 bases, with 11 bases separating them. The length of the CDR3 is 16 residues. From germline, CDR1 is MNHNS and CDR2 SASEGT. The CDR3 protein is CASSDQPQATNEKLFF. The CDR3 nucleotides read TGTGCCAGCAGTGACCAGCCACAGGCAACTAATGAAAAACTGTTTTTT.

A few counts support this clone. V gene TRBV30 combines with J gene TRBJ1-1; a possible D gene is TRBD1 (6 bases). This CDR3 spans 14 amino acids. Germline CDR1 and CDR2: GTSNPN and SVGIG (reference sequence). Trimming shortened V by 2 bases and J by 11 bases, and 21 bases separated the two germline ends. CDR3 bases: TGTGCCTGGAGTAAGGAAATCATATCAACAGGGGCTTTCTTT. The encoded protein is CAWSKEIISTGAFF. Variable domain in full (rest from reference TRBV30 and TRBJ1-1): SQTIHQWPATLVQPVGSPLSLECTVEGTSNPNLYWYRQAAGRGLQLLFYSVGIGQISSEVPQNLSASRPQDRQFILSSKKLLLSDSGFYLCAWSKEIISTGAFFGQGTRLTVV.

The V and J genes are TRBV7-2 and TRBJ1-2; D not resolved. Looked up from germline, CDR1 is SGHTA and CDR2 is FQGNSA. V dropped 3 bases and J dropped 3 bases, with 5 bases sitting between them. CDR3 length equals 12 residues. The CDR3 spells CASSLDYYGYTF. As DNA, the CDR3 is TGTGCCAGCAGCTTGGACTACTATGGCTACACCTTC.